The rows below give T cell receptor beta chains drawn from one sample of a study of neurological immune-mediated disorders. Using its own MiXCR run on the 5' RACE reads, TCRdb lists one record per CDR3 protein. This table holds 16,000 or so distinct CDR3 sequences, about 9% found once. Sequenced: CD8+ T cells from blood. The receptor source for this set is a man aged 50 to 60 in good health. Each CDR3 is given with its conserved first and last residue. The D gene is left open where the match is weak. A clone size is listed for some rows: how often the clone was seen (once, few, many), or a class if it is expanded.

J gene: TRBJ2-1
CDR3 length: 15
D gene: .
clone size: many
V gene: TRBV11-2
CDR3 DNA: TGTGCCAGCAGCTTAGAAAGTCACCCCTACAATGAGCAGTTCTTC
CDR3 protein: CASSLESHPYNEQFF

J gene: TRBJ2-7
CDR3 length: 13
D gene: .
clone size: many
V gene: TRBV13
CDR3 DNA: TGTGCCAGCAGCTCCCGGGACCTATACGAGCAGTACTTC
CDR3 protein: CASSSRDLYEQYF

J gene: TRBJ1-6
CDR3 length: 18
D gene: .
clone size: many
V gene: TRBV4-1
CDR3 DNA: TGCGCCAGCAGCCAAGTCCAGGGCGGCGGGGCCTATAATTCACCCCTCCACTTT
CDR3 protein: CASSQVQGGGAYNSPLHF

J gene: TRBJ2-1
CDR3 length: 15
D gene: TRBD2
clone size: many
V gene: TRBV4-3
CDR3 DNA: TGCGCCAGCAGCCATGGGACTAGCGGGACCAATGAGCAGTTCTTC
CDR3 protein: CASSHGTSGTNEQFF

J gene: TRBJ2-1
CDR3 length: 18
D gene: .
clone size: .
V gene: TRBV12-3/TRBV12-4
CDR3 DNA: TGTGCCAGCAGTTTAGCTGGTAGAGAGAGGTACAGATCGGATGAGCAGTTCTTC
CDR3 protein: CASSLAGRERYRSDEQFF

J gene: TRBJ2-1
CDR3 length: 12
D gene: .
clone size: many
V gene: TRBV7-9
CDR3 DNA: TGTGCCAGCAGCCGGGGGAACAATGAGCAGTTCTTC
CDR3 protein: CASSRGNNEQFF

J gene: TRBJ2-6
CDR3 length: 16
D gene: .
clone size: medium-sized
V gene: TRBV4-3
CDR3 DNA: TGCGCCAGCAGCCAAGATAGCAGCTCTGGGGCCAACGTCCTGACTTTC
CDR3 protein: CASSQDSSSGANVLTF

J gene: TRBJ1-1
CDR3 length: 13
D gene: .
clone size: many
V gene: TRBV20-1
CDR3 DNA: TGCAGTGCTAGAGAGACGGGTGGCACTGAAGCTTTCTTT
CDR3 protein: CSARETGGTEAFF

J gene: TRBJ2-7
CDR3 length: 17
D gene: .
clone size: many
V gene: TRBV7-9
CDR3 DNA: TGTGCCAGCAGCTTAGACTGGGGGGCAGCGAACTCCTACGAGCAGTACTTC
CDR3 protein: CASSLDWGAANSYEQYF

J gene: TRBJ1-4
CDR3 length: 13
D gene: .
clone size: .
V gene: TRBV12-3/TRBV12-4
CDR3 DNA: TGTGCCAGCCGCGGACAGTTTAATGAAAAACTGTTTTTT
CDR3 protein: CASRGQFNEKLFF

J gene: TRBJ2-1
CDR3 length: 18
D gene: TRBD2
clone size: many
V gene: TRBV6-2/TRBV6-3
CDR3 DNA: TGTGCCAGCAGTTACTCTATCGGGGCGGGAGTTCCGGACAATGAGCAGTTCTTC
CDR3 protein: CASSYSIGAGVPDNEQFF

J gene: TRBJ2-4
CDR3 length: 13
D gene: .
clone size: many
V gene: TRBV29-1
CDR3 DNA: TGCAGCGTAGTTCCCGGGTCCAAAAACATTCAGTACTTC
CDR3 protein: CSVVPGSKNIQYF

J gene: TRBJ2-1
CDR3 length: 18
D gene: TRBD2
clone size: many
V gene: TRBV7-8
CDR3 DNA: TGTGCCAGCAGCTGGGGACTAAGCGGGAGGGCGACCTACAATGAGCAGTTCTTC
CDR3 protein: CASSWGLSGRATYNEQFF

J gene: TRBJ2-3
CDR3 length: 14
D gene: TRBD2
clone size: .
V gene: TRBV29-1
CDR3 DNA: TGCAGCGTTGCGGCTAGCGGTAACACAGATACGCAGTATTTT
CDR3 protein: CSVAASGNTDTQYF

J gene: TRBJ1-5
CDR3 length: 10
D gene: .
clone size: many
V gene: TRBV27
CDR3 DNA: TGTGCCAGCGGGTATCAGCCCCAGCATTTT
CDR3 protein: CASGYQPQHF

J gene: TRBJ2-3
CDR3 length: 16
D gene: TRBD2
clone size: many
V gene: TRBV20-1
CDR3 DNA: TGCAGTGCTAGACAGAGACTAGCGGGAGTATCAGATACGCAGTATTTT
CDR3 protein: CSARQRLAGVSDTQYF

J gene: TRBJ2-7
CDR3 length: 16
D gene: TRBD1
clone size: many
V gene: TRBV4-2
CDR3 DNA: TGTGCCAGCAGCCAAGGATCGGGGACAGGGCCCTACGAGCAGTACTTC
CDR3 protein: CASSQGSGTGPYEQYF

J gene: TRBJ2-3
CDR3 length: 14
D gene: TRBD2
clone size: many
V gene: TRBV10-3
CDR3 DNA: TGTGCCATCAGTGAGTCCCGGGAGGCAGATACGCAGTATTTT
CDR3 protein: CAISESREADTQYF

J gene: TRBJ2-5
CDR3 length: 16
D gene: .
clone size: many
V gene: TRBV18
CDR3 DNA: TGTGCCAGCTCACCACCCAATACCGTGGACCAAGAGACCCAGTACTTC
CDR3 protein: CASSPPNTVDQETQYF

J gene: TRBJ2-7
CDR3 length: 17
D gene: TRBD2
clone size: many
V gene: TRBV11-1
CDR3 DNA: TGTGCCAGCCTAGGGACGGGGACTAGCGGGACCATCGTCGAGCAGTACTTC
CDR3 protein: CASLGTGTSGTIVEQYF

J gene: TRBJ1-1
CDR3 length: 12
D gene: .
clone size: many
V gene: TRBV19
CDR3 DNA: TGTGCCAATCCGGACAGCAAAACTGAAGCTTTCTTT
CDR3 protein: CANPDSKTEAFF

J gene: TRBJ2-7
CDR3 length: 12
D gene: .
clone size: many
V gene: TRBV7-9
CDR3 DNA: TGTGCCAGCAGCTTCCTCAACTACGAGCAGTACTTC
CDR3 protein: CASSFLNYEQYF

J gene: TRBJ2-1
CDR3 length: 14
D gene: TRBD2
clone size: .
V gene: TRBV4-2
CDR3 DNA: TGTGCCAGCAGCGGGTTAGCGGGATACAATGAGCAGTTCTTC
CDR3 protein: CASSGLAGYNEQFF